The following is a T cell receptor beta chain sequence with its context. Repertoires were generated with immunoSEQ multiplex PCR, while TCRdb's copy carries only in-frame clones and drops some. The sample lists about 120,000 clones, around nine tenths occurring once. Trimming took 0 bases from V and 6 from J; bases not matched to a gene: 5. This CDR3 has 15 residues. Germline V gives CDR1 ENHRY, CDR2 SYGVKD. The data were taken from a study of T cell responses to AZD1222 COVID-19 vaccine. This receptor was identified in an adult in good health. J is TRBJ2-1 and V is TRBV10-3; 7 positions agree with TRBD2. The starting material was peripheral blood, obtained on day 0 of AZD1222 vaccination. The CDR3: CAISESGGSPNEQFF. CDR3 nucleotide sequence: TGTGCCATCAGTGAGTCTGGCGGGAGCCCCAATGAGCAGTTCTTC.